This is a list of T cell receptor beta chains from one sample in a study of T cells in Graves' hyperthyroidism and ophthalmopathy. MiXCR was run by TCRdb on the multiplex PCR reads, yielding one entry per CDR3 protein. This table has over 700,000 distinct CDR3 sequences, around 20% appearing once. Sequenced material: blood. These receptors were taken from a woman in her forties or fifties with Graves' hyperthyroidism that later progressed to Graves' ophthalmopathy. Both conserved end residues are part of each CDR3. Each record gives: clone size, J gene, D gene, V gene, CDR3 DNA, CDR3 protein. D genes are given only for firm matches. Expanded clones are given a class, and other clones once, few, many or no size at all.

many	TRBJ1-1	.	TRBV7-8	TGTGCCAGCAGCTTAGAGGGCTTAATTGTAGCGGAAGCTTTCTTT	CASSLEGLIVAEAFF
few	TRBJ2-5	TRBD1	TRBV12-3/TRBV12-4	TGTGCCAGCAGCTTCGGGACAGTCCCGGAGACCCAGTACTTC	CASSFGTVPETQYF
once	TRBJ1-2	.	TRBV6-1	TGTGCCAGCAGGTCGACAGGTTACTATGGCTACACCTTC	CASRSTGYYGYTF
few	TRBJ1-4	TRBD1	TRBV5-1	TGCGCCAGCAGCTTGGCCGGACAGGCCCAAACTGAAAAACTGTTTTTT	CASSLAGQAQTEKLFF
few	TRBJ2-5	TRBD1	TRBV29-1	TGCAGCGTTGCGGTGACAGGGGGCCCAGAGACCCAGTACTTC	CSVAVTGGPETQYF
few	TRBJ1-4	TRBD1	TRBV7-2	TGTGCCAGCAGCTCGCAACCACAGGGGACTAATGAAAAACTGTTTTTT	CASSSQPQGTNEKLFF
few	TRBJ1-5	.	TRBV30	TGTGCCTGGAGTGTTATACAGGGCCTGCCCCAGCATTTT	CAWSVIQGLPQHF
few	TRBJ1-2	.	TRBV5-4	TGTGCCAGCAGCTTGGAATTGCACAGACTAGATGGCTACACCTTC	CASSLELHRLDGYTF
.	TRBJ1-1	TRBD1	TRBV6-9	TGTGCCAGCAGTTACGGGGACAGGGGCAACACTGAAGCTTTCTTT	CASSYGDRGNTEAFF
.	TRBJ1-1	TRBD1	TRBV5-6	TGTGCCAGCAGCTATGACAGGGGAAGGTACACTGAAGCTTTCTTT	CASSYDRGRYTEAFF
.	TRBJ2-3	TRBD1	TRBV12-3/TRBV12-4	TGTGCCAGCAGTTGGGGACAGGGTGGCCCAGATACGCAGTATTTT	CASSWGQGGPDTQYF
many	TRBJ1-1	.	TRBV5-5	TGTGCCAGCAGCGTAAGCGTCGGGGCGGTTACTGAAGCTTTCTTT	CASSVSVGAVTEAFF
many	TRBJ1-2	TRBD1	TRBV2	TGTGCCAGCAGTGAAGAGTGGACAGGCTATGGCTACACCTTC	CASSEEWTGYGYTF
.	TRBJ1-1	.	TRBV12-5	TGTGCTAGTGGTGACTCGGGGAAGGTGATCTTT	CASGDSGKVIF
few	TRBJ2-7	.	TRBV4-1	TGCGCCAGCAGCCAAGCCCGCCACAGGGATCGGTCCTACGAGCAGTACTTC	CASSQARHRDRSYEQYF
.	TRBJ1-1	.	TRBV7-6	TGTGCCAGCAGCGGGGGGGTGGATGTTATAACTGAAGCTTTCTTT	CASSGGVDVITEAFF
.	TRBJ1-1	TRBD1	TRBV12-3/TRBV12-4	TGTGCCAGCGGTTTAGGACAGGGGGCTGGGGCTTTCTTT	CASGLGQGAGAFF
few	TRBJ1-1	.	TRBV3-1	TGTGCCAGCAGCCGACCAACGGCAGGGACCACTGAAGCTTTCTTT	CASSRPTAGTTEAFF
many	TRBJ2-3	TRBD2	TRBV7-2	TGTGCCAGCAGCTTTACGGGGGGTACGCAGTATTTT	CASSFTGGTQYF
many	TRBJ2-3	TRBD1	TRBV20-1	TGCAGTGCCTCAAGACAGGGGGCCGGAACTAGCACAGATACGCAGTATTTT	CSASRQGAGTSTDTQYF
many	TRBJ1-1	.	TRBV9	TGTGCCAGCAGCCTGCTACGTGGGGGAAACACTGAAGCTTTCTTT	CASSLLRGGNTEAFF
many	TRBJ1-5	.	TRBV20-1	TGCAGTGCTAGACCCGGAAATCAGCCCCAGCATTTT	CSARPGNQPQHF
few	TRBJ2-2	.	TRBV9	TGTGCCAGCAGCCCACGAGTAGGTACCGGGGAGCTGTTTTTT	CASSPRVGTGELFF
.	TRBJ2-7	.	TRBV3-1	TGTGCCAGCAGCCAACTAGTGGACTCCTACGAGCAGTACTTC	CASSQLVDSYEQYF
few	TRBJ2-2	TRBD1	TRBV3-1	TGTGCCAGCAGCCCCCAACAGGGGGCGAACACCGGGGAGCTGTTTTTT	CASSPQQGANTGELFF
few	TRBJ1-1	TRBD1	TRBV19	TGTGCCAGTAGAGGTTTGGGACAGCCCTATCTGTTCCGGCTTTTCTTT	CASRGLGQPYLFRLFF
many	TRBJ2-7	.	TRBV11-1	TGTGCCAGCAGCACACTTGGAACGGACACCTACGAGCAGTACTTC	CASSTLGTDTYEQYF
many	TRBJ1-2	.	TRBV3-1	TGTGCCAGCAGCTACGGACAGCGCTATGGCTACACCTTC	CASSYGQRYGYTF
many	TRBJ2-3	TRBD2	TRBV7-2	TGTGCCAGCAGCTCAAGACTAGCGGGGGGTGGCACAGATACGCAGTATTTT	CASSSRLAGGGTDTQYF
.	TRBJ2-7	.	TRBV6-2/TRBV6-3	TGTGCCAGCAGTTCCGAAATTCGCCGGGACCTCTCCTACGAGCAGTACTTC	CASSSEIRRDLSYEQYF
.	TRBJ1-6	TRBD1	TRBV20-1	TGCAGTGCTACCCCGGGACAGGGATATTCACCCCTCCACTTT	CSATPGQGYSPLHF
once	TRBJ2-1	TRBD2	TRBV5-1	TGCGCCAGCAGCTTAGCGGGGTTCGCGTACAATGAGCAGTTCTTC	CASSLAGFAYNEQFF
.	TRBJ2-5	TRBD1	TRBV7-9	TGTGCCAGCAGCCCAAAGGGGACAGGACAAGAGACCCAGTACTTC	CASSPKGTGQETQYF
many	TRBJ1-2	.	TRBV9	TGTGCCAGCAGCGCTGGCGGTAACCGGGACAATGGCTATGGCTACACCTTC	CASSAGGNRDNGYGYTF
.	TRBJ1-4	.	TRBV18	TGTGCCAGCTCAAAAACCGGGACCCACGCTGCTAATGAAAAACTGTTTTTT	CASSKTGTHAANEKLFF
few	TRBJ1-5	TRBD1	TRBV10-3	TGTGCCACCTTAGACAGGGTTGATCAGCCCCAGCATTTT	CATLDRVDQPQHF
.	TRBJ2-3	.	TRBV7-3	TGTGCCAGCAGCGAGAATTTCGGGGGTGATACGCAGTATTTT	CASSENFGGDTQYF
once	TRBJ2-6	.	TRBV24-1	TGTGCCACCAGTGAAACAGGGTCTGGGGCCAACGTCCTGACTTTC	CATSETGSGANVLTF
many	TRBJ1-1	TRBD1	TRBV2	TGTGCCAGCAGTGAAGGAAGGACAGGGTCGACTGAAGCTTTCTTT	CASSEGRTGSTEAFF
.	TRBJ1-4	TRBD1	TRBV7-9	TGTGCCAGCAGTCGGGACAGGGCAACTAATGAAAAACTGTTTTTT	CASSRDRATNEKLFF
many	TRBJ1-1	.	TRBV12-3/TRBV12-4	TGTGCCAGCAGCTTAGGGGGGGCTGAAGCTTTCTTT	CASSLGGAEAFF
many	TRBJ2-1	.	TRBV20-1	TGCAGTGCTAGAGTCGACGGACCGTACAATGAGCAGTTCTTC	CSARVDGPYNEQFF
.	TRBJ2-3	.	TRBV6-5	TGTGCCAGCAGTACCTCGACCAGGGCCCCCGTAGATACGCAGTATTTT	CASSTSTRAPVDTQYF
.	TRBJ2-5	.	TRBV11-2	TGTGCCAGCAGCTTAGGGACTGGGATGGGAGAGACCCAGTACTTC	CASSLGTGMGETQYF
.	TRBJ1-3	TRBD1	TRBV7-9	TGTGCCAGCAGCTTAGCCTCCAGACAGGGTGGAAACACCATATATTTT	CASSLASRQGGNTIYF
many	TRBJ2-3	TRBD2	TRBV3-1	TGTGCCAGCAGCCAAGGGGGGGGATTTGCAGATACGCAGTATTTT	CASSQGGGFADTQYF
.	TRBJ1-6	TRBD1	TRBV6-1	TGTGCCAGCAGGCCTACAGGGGGCAATTCACCCCTCCACTTT	CASRPTGGNSPLHF
.	TRBJ2-7	.	TRBV19	TGTGCCAGTAGTATATCTAACAACAAGATCTCCTACGAGCAGTACTTC	CASSISNNKISYEQYF
many	TRBJ2-7	.	TRBV6-1	TGTGCCAGCAGCCCCGGGGCTACGGAGTACTTC	CASSPGATEYF
many	TRBJ1-1	TRBD1	TRBV5-5	TGTGCCAGCAGCTTGAGTCAGACAGGGTATGGTGAAGCTTTCTTT	CASSLSQTGYGEAFF
.	TRBJ2-7	.	TRBV29-1	TGCAGCGTTGAAGATCTCGGGGGCCGGGGCGAGCAGTACTTC	CSVEDLGGRGEQYF
many	TRBJ1-2	.	TRBV7-2	TGTGCCAGCAGCTTAGAGGGGGTGACGAACTATGGCTACACCTTC	CASSLEGVTNYGYTF
few	TRBJ1-4	.	TRBV5-1	TGCGCCAGCAGCTTGGCCGCTTACAGTTCAAATGAAAAACTGTTTTTT	CASSLAAYSSNEKLFF
many	TRBJ2-2	TRBD1	TRBV7-2	TGTGCCAGCAGCCTACAGGGGGGGAACACCGGGGAGCTGTTTTTT	CASSLQGGNTGELFF
few	TRBJ2-2	.	TRBV10-3	TGTGCCATCAGAGGGTCCGTGGCCGGGGAGCTGTTTTTT	CAIRGSVAGELFF